This T cell receptor (beta chain) was found in a study of beta chain features in type 1 diabetes. General study results and limits: Relative to healthy donors, patients appeared to have naive, central memory and Treg TCRB repertoires that were more similar. Any PCR bias toward short templates would affect both groups alike.

Looked up from germline, CDR1 is SEHNR and CDR2 is FQNEAQ (reference sequence). The V gene end was trimmed by 5 bases and the J gene end by 6 bases; junction bases not matched to a gene: 13. The CDR3 extends over 15 amino acids. With regard to this clone: Its antigen is not known.

Sequencing targeted expressed TCRB transcripts, as all isolated RNA had been reverse transcribed. Libraries were prepared by immunoSEQ multiplex PCR; TCRdb keeps only in-frame clonotypes and omits some of them. This table holds about 350,000 clones, about 20% found once. The receptor was isolated from a woman aged 18-35 years in good health. Sample: naive CD4+ T cells from blood. J is TRBJ2-7 and V is TRBV7-9, with 7 bases identical to TRBD2. The CDR3 is CASSHFPGLSGEQYF. The CDR3 DNA sequence: TGTGCCAGCAGCCATTTTCCGGGACTATCAGGCGAGCAGTACTTC.